This T cell receptor (beta chain) was documented in a study of CD8 T cells in Susac syndrome. High-throughput TCR beta sequencing covered peripheral CD8+ and CD4+ T cells. It was negative isolation that provided the CD8+ and CD4+ T cells, whereas TEMRA cells were enriched by FACS. The V gene's germline CDR1 is GTSNPN and CDR2 SVGIG (reference sequence). After removal of 2 bases from V and 5 bases from J, the junction contained 6 bases not matched to a gene. The CDR3 is 15 amino acids. Random hexamers were used to reverse transcribe an amount of about 0.45 to 1 ug RNA. TCRdb used MiXCR to reprocess the immunoSEQ multiplex PCR reads, holding one entry per CDR3 protein. The sample lists 160,000 or so distinct CDR3 sequences, approximately 94% occurring once. Study observations and caveats: The study's TCR sequencing and HLA analysis drew on a certain number of individuals. That number was acknowledged as relatively small.

As regards this clonotype: Its cognate antigen is unknown.

V usage is TRBV30 and J usage is TRBJ2-3; 11 bases fit TRBD2. This TCR was sampled from a human donor with Susac syndrome. The specimen sequenced was CD4+ T cells from PBMCs. CDR3 sequence (DNA): TGTGCCTGGAGTTTAGCGGGGGGGCCCATAGATACGCAGTATTTT. Translating gives CAWSLAGGPIDTQYF.